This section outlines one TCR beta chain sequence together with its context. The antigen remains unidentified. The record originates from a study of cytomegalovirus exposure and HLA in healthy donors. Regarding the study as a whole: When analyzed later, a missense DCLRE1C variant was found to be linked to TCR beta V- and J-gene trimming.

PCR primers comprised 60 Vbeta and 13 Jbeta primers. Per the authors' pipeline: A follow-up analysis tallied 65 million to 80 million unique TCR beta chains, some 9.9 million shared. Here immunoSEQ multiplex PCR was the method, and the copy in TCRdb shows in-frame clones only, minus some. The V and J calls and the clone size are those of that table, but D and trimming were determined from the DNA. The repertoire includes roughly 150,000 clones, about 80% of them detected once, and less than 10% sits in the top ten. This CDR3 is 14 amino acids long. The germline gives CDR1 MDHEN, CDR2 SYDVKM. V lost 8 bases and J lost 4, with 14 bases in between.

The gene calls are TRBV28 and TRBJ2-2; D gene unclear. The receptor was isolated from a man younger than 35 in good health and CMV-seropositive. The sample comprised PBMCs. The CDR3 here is CASLRNPFTGELFF. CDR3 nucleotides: TGTGCCAGCCTGAGGAACCCCTTCACCGGGGAGCTGTTTTTT.